This entry features one T cell receptor (beta chain) sequence. The target antigen is unknown. Method: immunoSEQ multiplex PCR; TCRdb's copy keeps in-frame clones and lacks some. This sample yields about 71,000 clones, of which roughly 80% are seen a single time; more than 2% belongs to the top ten. With roughly nine days of culture completed, CD4+ T cells were isolated. Every participant took two doses of the BNT162b2 or mRNA-1273 vaccine. The CDR3 is 15 amino acids. V lost 4 bases to trimming and J lost 4 bases; unmatched junction nucleotides: 5. CDR1 and CDR2 from the germline V gene are KGHDR and SFDVKD. The data belong to a study of vaccination effects on CD4 cells after COVID-19.

The material was CD4+ T cells from PBMCs cultured without peptide, obtained after COVID-19 vaccination. The chain couples TRBV24-1 to TRBJ2-5, with 10 bases matching TRBD1. The sequence came from a human donor who received a COVID-19 vaccine. CDR3 nucleotide sequence: TGTGCCACCAGTGAACCAGGACAGGGGGGAGAGACCCAGTACTTC. Translation gives CATSEPGQGGETQYF.